These 7 T cell receptor beta chains were all obtained from the same sample, sequenced in a study of cytomegalovirus exposure and HLA in healthy donors. PCR involved 60 Vbeta and 13 Jbeta primers. Measured with immunoSEQ multiplex PCR; TCRdb has only the in-frame clones, and not every one. This sample yields 76,000 or so clones, of which roughly 78% are seen a single time; around 2.5% belongs to the top ten. The sequencing sample was made of PBMCs. These receptors were collected from a man younger than 40 in good health and CMV-seronegative.

This clone appeared a few times. The rearrangement uses TRBV7-8 and TRBJ1-5; 7 bases match TRBD1. CDR1 is SGHVS, CDR2 FQNEAQ, per germline. The CDR3 totals 14 residues. J gave up 4 bases and V 5 bases, and 5 bases lay outside the gene matches. The CDR3 nucleotides are TGTGCCAGCAGCGTACAGGGGACTAATCAGCCCCAGCATTTT. Translated, it gives CASSVQGTNQPQHF.

For this clone: The identical CDR3 is also encoded by other nucleotide sequences in the sample. This chain connects TRBV19 to TRBJ2-7; 8 positions agree with TRBD1. The V segment lost 4 bases and the J segment 4 bases; nucleotides outside the gene matches: 3. The germline V gene has CDR1 LNHDA and CDR2 SQIVND (reference sequence). The CDR3 totals 13 residues. DNA of the CDR3: TGTGCCAGTAGTACAAGACAGGGGTACGAGCAGTACTTC. Translation: CASSTRQGYEQYF.

This CDR3 is CASSLGLAGDTQYF. The CDR3 coding sequence is TGTGCCAGCAGCTTAGGACTAGCAGGAGATACGCAGTATTTT. The chain employs TRBV7-2 and TRBJ2-3; 7 bases agree with TRBD2. CDR1 and CDR2 from the germline V gene are SGHTA and FQGNSA. The length of the CDR3 is 14 residues. The J segment lost 5 bases and the V segment lost 1 base, leaving 3 bases of the junction unmatched.

This chain links TRBV5-1 with TRBJ2-7, with D perhaps matching TRBD1 (5 bases). The CDR3 spans 13 residues. V lost 4 bases, J lost 4 bases, and 12 bases lay in between. The germline V gene has CDR1 SGHRS and CDR2 YFSETQ. The CDR3 reads CASSPGSTYEQYF. In DNA form, the CDR3 reads TGCGCCAGCAGCCCAGGGTCCACATACGAGCAGTACTTC.

V is TRBV30 and J is TRBJ2-2; 7 nucleotides align to TRBD2. Germline-derived CDR1 and CDR2 are GTSNPN and SVGIG (reference sequence). V gave up 0 bases and J gave up 6 bases; unmatched junction bases: 4. This CDR3 is built from 14 residues. The CDR3: CAWSVLGGAGELFF. CDR3 coding DNA: TGTGCCTGGAGTGTACTGGGAGGGGCCGGGGAGCTGTTTTTT.

The chain links TRBV10-2 to TRBJ1-5; D remains unclear. Germline loops: CDR1 WSHSY, CDR2 SAAADI. Trimming removed 6 bases from V and 4 bases from J, with 10 bases in between. The CDR3 is 13 residues long. This CDR3 reads CASRSGINQPQHF. CDR3 bases: TGCGCCAGCAGGTCCGGGATAAATCAGCCCCAGCATTTT.

This clone was seen only a few times. At one end the junction does not follow the germline gene, possibly because of a read error. This sequence joins TRBV4-2 and TRBJ1-1; no definite D call. Germline V lookup: CDR1 LGHNA, CDR2 YNFKEQ. The CDR3 runs 13 residues. The chain's CDR3 is CTSSQESGTEAFF. CDR3 nucleotide sequence: TGTACCAGCAGCCAAGAGAGTGGCACTGAAGCTTTCTTT.